Sequencing of this TCR beta chain was carried out in a study of Ad26.COV2.S vaccination and SARS-CoV-2 variants. Treatment: about 20 received Ad26.COV2.S at low or high dose, single or two shots; about five received placebo; per-sample allocation not given. Samples were taken on day 63 after the first vaccine or placebo injection. Method: immunoSEQ multiplex PCR; TCRdb's copy keeps in-frame clones and lacks some. The table shows about 410,000 clones, with around nine tenths occurring only once. Trimming removed 2 bases from V and 4 bases from J; junction bases left unmatched: 8. Germline V gene sequence: CDR1 LGHDT, CDR2 YNNKEL (reference sequence). This CDR3 region has 19 residues.

The gene calls are TRBV3-1 (or the pseudogene TRBV3-2) and TRBJ2-1, with 16 nucleotides matching TRBD2. The TCR comes from a person aged 18 to 65 who received the Ad26.COV2.S COVID-19 vaccine or a placebo. The material was peripheral blood, obtained in a trial of Ad26.COV2.S vaccine versus placebo. The CDR3, as DNA: TGTGCCAGCAGCCAACGGGGACTAGCGGGGGGGCCGCGGTACAATGAGCAGTTCTTC. This codes for CASSQRGLAGGPRYNEQFF.